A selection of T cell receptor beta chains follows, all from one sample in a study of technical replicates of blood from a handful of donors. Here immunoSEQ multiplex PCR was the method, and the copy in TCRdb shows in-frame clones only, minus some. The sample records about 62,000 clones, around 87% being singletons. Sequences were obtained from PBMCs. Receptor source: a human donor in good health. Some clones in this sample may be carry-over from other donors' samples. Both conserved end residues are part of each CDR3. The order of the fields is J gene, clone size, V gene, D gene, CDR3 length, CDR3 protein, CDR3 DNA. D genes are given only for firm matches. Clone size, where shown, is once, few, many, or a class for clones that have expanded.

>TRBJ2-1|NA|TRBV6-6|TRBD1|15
CASSYSVQGVNEQFF
TGTGCCAGCAGTTACTCGGTACAGGGGGTTAATGAGCAGTTCTTC
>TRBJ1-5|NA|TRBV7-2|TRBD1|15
CASSRDRGSNQPQHF
TGTGCCAGCAGCCGAGACAGGGGAAGCAATCAGCCCCAGCATTTT
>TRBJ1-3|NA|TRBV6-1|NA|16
CASSEDSQISGNTIYF
TGTGCCAGCAGTGAAGATTCTCAGATCTCTGGAAACACCATATATTTT
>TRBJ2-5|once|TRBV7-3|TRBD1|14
CASSPSTGGETQYF
TGTGCCAGCAGCCCCTCGACAGGGGGAGAGACCCAGTACTTC
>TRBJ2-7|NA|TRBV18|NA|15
CASSPLTGSSYEQYF
TGTGCCAGCTCACCTTTGACAGGCAGCTCCTACGAGCAGTACTTC
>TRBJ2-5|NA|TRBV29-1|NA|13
CSVGASPGETQYF
TGCAGCGTTGGGGCTAGCCCTGGAGAGACCCAGTACTTC
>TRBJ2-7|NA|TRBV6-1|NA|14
CASSVTGSSYEQYF
TGTGCCAGCAGTGTGACCGGGAGCTCCTACGAGCAGTACTTC
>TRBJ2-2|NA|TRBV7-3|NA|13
CASSTYEAGELFF
TGTGCCAGCAGCACCTACGAGGCCGGGGAGCTGTTTTTT
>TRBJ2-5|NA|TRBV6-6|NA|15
CASSYSQRPQETQYF
TGTGCCAGCAGTTACTCGCAGCGCCCCCAAGAGACCCAGTACTTC
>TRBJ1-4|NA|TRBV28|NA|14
CASSLATAIEKLFF
TGTGCCAGCAGTTTGGCGACAGCTATCGAAAAACTGTTTTTT
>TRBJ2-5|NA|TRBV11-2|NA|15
CASRRWGGERETQYF
TGTGCCAGCCGACGCTGGGGGGGCGAGCGAGAGACCCAGTACTTC
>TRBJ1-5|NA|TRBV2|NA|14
CASRAGEGNQPQHF
TGTGCCAGCAGGGCGGGGGAAGGCAATCAGCCCCAGCATTTT
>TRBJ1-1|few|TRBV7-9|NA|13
CASSQSGVVEAFF
TGTGCCAGCAGCCAGTCGGGGGTGGTTGAAGCTTTCTTT
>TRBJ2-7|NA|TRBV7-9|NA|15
CASSPRTAGPYEQYF
TGTGCCAGCAGCCCACGTACCGCAGGGCCCTACGAGCAGTACTTC
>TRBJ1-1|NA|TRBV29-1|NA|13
CSVEPAGGTEAFF
TGCAGCGTTGAGCCCGCGGGGGGCACTGAAGCTTTCTTT